This TCR beta chain was found in a study of cytomegalovirus exposure and HLA in healthy donors. From germline, CDR1 is SGHTA and CDR2 FQGNSA. Trimming cost V 4 bases and J 10 bases, with 8 bases left between them. This CDR3 comprises 11 residues. Comment on this clone: Its target is not known.

The donors were healthy bone marrow donors. Study-level results: Later analysis identified a missense DCLRE1C variant that was linked to TCR beta V- and J-gene trimming.

60 Vbeta and 13 Jbeta primers were used in PCR. Assay used: immunoSEQ multiplex PCR; TCRdb lists only in-frame clones, some missing. The repertoire consists of roughly 250,000 clones, with 84% occurring once and the leading ten covering roughly 2%. Source material: PBMCs. The receptor was isolated from a woman between 35 and 50 years old in good health and CMV-seropositive. This chain connects TRBV7-2 to TRBJ2-1; D might be TRBD1 (5 bases). DNA for the CDR3: TGTGCCAGCAGCTCACAGGTAGAGCAGTTCTTC. Translating it yields CASSSQVEQFF.